Listed below are T cell receptor beta chains from one sample, sequenced in a study of identical twins. TCRdb re-called the 5' RACE reads through MiXCR, storing one row per CDR3 protein. The data show a few hundred thousand distinct CDR3 sequences, less than 25% seen once. These same data were also listed under a study on T cells expressing NK-cell markers.

The sample comprised CD4+ T cells sorted from blood. The receptors originated from a woman between 18 and 29 years old in good health. Each CDR3 is given with its conserved first and last residue. D genes are given only for firm matches. Only some rows state a clone size, as once, few, many or a class for expanded clones.

CDR3nt | CDR3aa | v_gene | d_gene | abundance | j_gene
TGTGCCATCACTTCTGGACAGGGGGCAAAGACCCAGTACTTC | CAITSGQGAKTQYF | TRBV10-3 | TRBD1 | few | TRBJ2-5
TGTGCCAGCAGCCAAGATACGGGGACGGGGGAGCAGTACTTC | CASSQDTGTGEQYF | TRBV3-1 | - | - | TRBJ2-7
TGTGCCAGCAGACTAGCGGGAGGGTACTACAATGAGCAGTTCTTC | CASRLAGGYYNEQFF | TRBV6-1 | TRBD2 | - | TRBJ2-1
TGTGCCAGCAGCCGCTTGCTGGGCTCAGCGGACACTGAAGCTTTCTTT | CASSRLLGSADTEAFF | TRBV11-3 | - | few | TRBJ1-1
TGCAGTGCTACCTGGGCGGGGGGGATAGATACGCAGTATTTT | CSATWAGGIDTQYF | TRBV20-1 | TRBD2 | - | TRBJ2-3
TGTGCCACCAGCAGACGATTAGCGGGGACCACAGATACGCAGTATTTT | CATSRRLAGTTDTQYF | TRBV15 | TRBD2 | - | TRBJ2-3
TGTGCCATCGGCGGCGGAGAGACCCAGTACTTC | CAIGGGETQYF | TRBV10-3 | - | few | TRBJ2-5
TGTGCCAGCAGCCGCCTTTCGGGACTACAAGAGACCCAGTACTTC | CASSRLSGLQETQYF | TRBV7-7 | TRBD2 | once | TRBJ2-5
TGTGCCAGCAGCGGAAGGAGGCAGGGCGGGGATACGCAGTATTTT | CASSGRRQGGDTQYF | TRBV6-1 | - | - | TRBJ2-3
TGTGCCAGTGGGACAGCGGGGAATGAGCAGTTCTTC | CASGTAGNEQFF | TRBV19 | - | few | TRBJ2-1
TGCGCCAGCAGCGCCCGGACCTTAGGTAATTCACCCCTCCACTTT | CASSARTLGNSPLHF | TRBV4-1 | - | - | TRBJ1-6
TGCAGGGCCGACGGCCCTAACTATGGCTACACCTTC | CRADGPNYGYTF | TRBV20-1 | - | - | TRBJ1-2
TGTGCCAGCAGCTTAAGCCGAGGACGGGGGGATTCACCCCTCCACTTT | CASSLSRGRGDSPLHF | TRBV7-8 | - | few | TRBJ1-6
TGTGCCAGCAGCCGGCAGGGGGGAATAGCAGAAGCTTTCTTT | CASSRQGGIAEAFF | TRBV3-1 | TRBD1 | few | TRBJ1-1
TGTGCCAGCAGCTTAACGCGACGGGAGACCCAGTACTTC | CASSLTRRETQYF | TRBV7-9 | - | - | TRBJ2-5
TGTGCCAGCACCGATGTGGCACGGGAGCTGTTTTTT | CASTDVARELFF | TRBV5-6 | - | few | TRBJ2-2
TGTGCCACCGGCGGGAGGGCCGGGAATGAGCAGTTCTTC | CATGGRAGNEQFF | TRBV24-1 | TRBD2 | few | TRBJ2-1
TGTGCCACCCAGGGGTACACTGAAGCTTTCTTT | CATQGYTEAFF | TRBV10-3 | - | few | TRBJ1-1
TGTGCCAGCAGTAGAACCATAGGCGGGGAGCTGTTTTTT | CASSRTIGGELFF | TRBV12-3/TRBV12-4 | - | many | TRBJ2-2
TGTGCCAGCTCCGACAGGGGGGGCCCCACAGATACGCAGTATTTT | CASSDRGGPTDTQYF | TRBV9 | TRBD1 | few | TRBJ2-3
TGCAGTGCTAGAGATCAAGGTTATAGCGGGAGTTCCTACGAGCAGTACTTC | CSARDQGYSGSSYEQYF | TRBV20-1 | TRBD2 | few | TRBJ2-7
TGTGCCAGCAGCCCCTGGTGGGGAGGCAATCAGCCCCAGCATTTT | CASSPWWGGNQPQHF | TRBV7-2 | - | - | TRBJ1-5
TGTGCCAGCAGCTTAGTCCCCCCCCCAGCGGGGTACAATGAGCAGTTCTTC | CASSLVPPPAGYNEQFF | TRBV7-2 | TRBD2 | few | TRBJ2-1
TGCGCCAGCAGCTGGATACGGGGGAACACCGGGGAGCTGTTTTTT | CASSWIRGNTGELFF | TRBV5-1 | - | - | TRBJ2-2
TGTGCCAGCAGTTGGCAAGAGGGGCGCGAAACCCAGTACTTC | CASSWQEGRETQYF | TRBV12-3/TRBV12-4 | - | few | TRBJ2-5
TGTGCCAGCAGCCAAGATCGAAGGAATTCACCCCTCCACTTT | CASSQDRRNSPLHF | TRBV3-1 | - | - | TRBJ1-6
TGTGCCAGCAGCCGGGGGACTCGGTCCTACGAGCAGTACTTC | CASSRGTRSYEQYF | TRBV3-1 | - | few | TRBJ2-7
TGCAGTGCTTCACCCCGGACTAGCGGGAGTTTTTACGAGCAGTACTTC | CSASPRTSGSFYEQYF | TRBV20-1 | TRBD2 | - | TRBJ2-7